A single sample is the source of the 32 T cell receptor beta chains below, sequenced in a study of T-cell memory formation after mild COVID-19. One entry per CDR3 protein, called by TCRdb with MiXCR from the 5' RACE reads. Here the sample spans approximately 240,000 distinct CDR3 sequences, around 15% being singletons. Sequencing input: PBMCs or a T cell subset sorted from them (not recorded which). The source is a man aged 18 to 29 who had mild COVID-19 (a few samples of this study predate the infection). Cell type and time point are not known.

This clonotype was counted many times. The rearrangement joins TRBV24-1 to TRBJ2-7, with a weak D call TRBD1 (6 bases). The length of the CDR3 is 15 residues. The ends were cut back, 4 bases at V and 4 bases at J, with 16 bases in the middle. Germline CDR1 reads KGHDR; CDR2 reads SFDVKD. The CDR3 nucleotides are TGTGCCACCAGTGACGACCAGGGGAATTCGTACGAGCAGTACGTC. Its translation is CATSDDQGNSYEQYV.

This chain uses TRBV5-6 with TRBJ2-7; 7 nucleotides agree with TRBD1. Trimming at V came to 0 bases and at J to 3 bases, leaving 3 bases not matched to a gene. Germline CDR1 and CDR2: SGHDT and YYEEEE. The CDR3 loop spans 14 amino acids. In nucleotides, the CDR3 is TGTGCCAGCAGCTTGGTGTGGGACAGCTACGAGCAGTACTTC. Translating gives CASSLVWDSYEQYF.

This clonotype came up a few times. The chain couples TRBV11-1 to TRBJ2-2, with unresolved D. Germline CDR1 is SGHAT and CDR2 is FQDESV (reference sequence). This CDR3 spans 16 amino acids. Between the trimmed V and J ends, which lost 1 base and 4 bases, there was a span of 13 bases. This CDR3 is CASSLGRIRSTGELFF. CDR3 DNA sequence: TGTGCCAGCAGCTTAGGTCGGATCAGAAGCACCGGGGAGCTGTTTTTT.

The chain employs TRBV28 and TRBJ1-5, with D possibly matching TRBD1 (6 bases). The germline V and J ends were trimmed by 4 bases and 3 bases, with 13 bases remaining between them. Germline values: CDR1 MDHEN, CDR2 SYDVKM. This CDR3 region has 15 residues. DNA for the CDR3: TGTGCCAGCAGTTCAGGAGGGGGGAACAATCAGCCCCAGCATTTT. Protein sequence: CASSSGGGNNQPQHF.

The chain links TRBV24-1 to TRBJ2-1; perhaps TRBD2 as D (6 bases). V gave up 2 bases and J gave up 6 bases, with 16 bases separating them. Germline CDR1 is KGHDR and CDR2 is SFDVKD. There are 16 residues in the CDR3. The CDR3 sequence is CATSDSYGSWGNEQFF. The DNA for the CDR3 is TGTGCCACCAGTGATTCGTACGGGAGTTGGGGCAATGAGCAGTTCTTC.

CDR3 region: CASSLSGDRNYGYTF. CDR3 nucleotide sequence: TGTGCCAGCAGCCTGTCAGGAGATCGAAACTATGGCTACACCTTC. The chain links TRBV27 to TRBJ1-2, with D hard to call. With 6 bases removed from V and 2 bases from J, the gap between germline ends came to 16 bases. CDR3 size: 15 residues. CDR1 and CDR2 from the germline V gene are MNHEY and SMNVEV (reference sequence).

This clonotype has a handful of counts. The chain carries TRBV2 and TRBJ2-3, with 11 bases aligning to TRBD2. Germline loops: CDR1 SNHLY, CDR2 FYNNEI. V shed 8 bases, J shed 0 bases, and the junction held 4 bases outside the gene matches. The CDR3 sequence is 15 residues long. DNA for the CDR3: TGTGCCAGCGGAGGGACTAGCGGAAGCACAGATACGCAGTATTTT. Translated: CASGGTSGSTDTQYF.

This chain links TRBV5-1 with TRBJ1-4; 9 positions match TRBD1. This CDR3 is 15 amino acids long. Germline values: CDR1 SGHRS, CDR2 YFSETQ. Trimming removed 4 bases from V and 4 bases from J; junction bases left unmatched: 5. In DNA, the CDR3 is TGCGCCAGCAGCCCGCCGGGACAGGGTAATGAAAAACTGTTTTTT. Translating it yields CASSPPGQGNEKLFF.

V gene TRBV5-1 combines with J gene TRBJ2-1; D may be TRBD1 or TRBD2 (5 bases each). The CDR3 sequence is 14 residues long. Looked up from germline, CDR1 is SGHRS and CDR2 is YFSETQ. V lost 0 bases to trimming and J lost 7 bases, with 11 bases between them. The CDR3 region has the DNA TGCGCCAGCAGCTTGGCCGGGGCGACGAATGAGCAGTTCTTC. Protein: CASSLAGATNEQFF.

The genes are TRBV7-2 and TRBJ2-5; TRBD1 might be the D (6 bases). From germline, CDR1 is SGHTA and CDR2 FQGNSA. V lost 1 base to trimming and J lost 5 bases, with 17 bases between them. The CDR3 has 16 amino acids. CDR3 loop: CASSLGGGHPRETQYF. The DNA of the CDR3 is TGTGCCAGCAGCTTAGGAGGGGGTCACCCGCGGGAGACCCAGTACTTC. The whole variable domain, filled in from reference TRBV7-2 and TRBJ2-5, reads GAGVSQSPSNKVTEKGKDVELRCDPISGHTALYWYRQSLGQGLEFLIYFQGNSAPDKSGLPSDRFSAERTGGSVSTLTIQRTQQEDSAVYLCASSLGGGHPRETQYFGPGTRLLVL.

In this sample, this clonotype turned up a few times. The CDR3 DNA sequence: TGCGCCAGCAGTTGGGGTGTGGGGGCAAGCTCCTACAATGAGCAGTTCTTC. This encodes CASSWGVGASSYNEQFF. V and J are TRBV4-1 and TRBJ2-1, with D perhaps matching TRBD1 (6 bases). With 6 bases removed from V and 0 bases from J, the gap between germline ends came to 18 bases. The CDR3 sequence is 17 residues long. Germline V gives CDR1 MGHRA, CDR2 YSYEKL.

DNA of the CDR3: TGTGCCAGCAGTGGTAGCTTAGACAGCTATGGCTACACCTTC. Its translation is CASSGSLDSYGYTF. The chain carries TRBV6-1 and TRBJ1-2, with D possibly TRBD1 on 5 matching bases. This CDR3 has 14 amino acids. The ends were cut back, 4 bases at V and 4 bases at J, with 13 bases in the middle. Germline-derived CDR1 and CDR2 are MNHNS and SASEGT.

This chain joins TRBV19 and TRBJ1-2, with 9 bases aligning to TRBD1. Germline V lookup: CDR1 LNHDA, CDR2 SQIVND (reference sequence). The length of the CDR3 is 14 residues. With 6 bases clipped from V and 1 base from J, the junction kept 3 bases outside the gene matches. The CDR3 loop reads CASSRDRVNYGYTF. Written as DNA, the CDR3 is TGTGCCAGTAGCCGGGACAGGGTTAACTATGGCTACACCTTC.

The chain recombines TRBV27 with TRBJ2-1; tentative D call: TRBD2 (5 bases). CDR3 length: 14 amino acids. CDR1 is MNHEY and CDR2 is SMNVEV in the germline V gene (reference sequence). Trimming removed 5 bases at V and 2 bases at J, with 10 bases between. The CDR3 DNA reads as TGTGCCAGCAGTAGCGGCTTTACCTACAATGAGCAGTTCTTC. It codes for CASSSGFTYNEQFF.

This clonotype has only a few counts. This sequence joins TRBV9 and TRBJ2-2, with 7 nucleotides matching TRBD2. CDR3 length: 15 amino acids. V gave up 2 bases and J gave up 7 bases; unmatched junction bases: 8. Per the germline V gene, CDR1 is SGDLS and CDR2 is YYNGEE. CDR3 in DNA: TGTGCCAGCAGCGTTACAGCGGGGCCCCACGGGGAGCTGTTTTTT. This codes for CASSVTAGPHGELFF.

The V gene is TRBV7-9, the J gene TRBJ1-2; no clear D. In germline, CDR1 is SEHNR, CDR2 FQNEAQ (reference sequence). The CDR3 loop spans 15 amino acids. Trimming stripped 7 bases from V and 4 bases from J, with 19 bases between. The CDR3 DNA reads TGTGCCAGCACTCTCGGTCCCGATGCTGGCTATGGCTACACCTTC. Protein sequence: CASTLGPDAGYGYTF.

The chain links TRBV27 to TRBJ2-2; TRBD1 is a possible D gene (5 bases). CDR1 is MNHEY and CDR2 is SMNVEV in the germline V gene (reference sequence). The CDR3 is 13 residues long. Trimming pared 7 bases from V and 2 bases from J, leaving 8 bases between. CDR3 protein: CASIGQNTGELFF. The CDR3 DNA reads as TGTGCCAGCATCGGACAAAACACCGGGGAGCTGTTTTTT.

The J gene is TRBJ1-1, the V gene TRBV5-1; D call uncertain. V was trimmed by 2 bases and J by 4 bases, leaving 12 bases between them. This CDR3 comprises 14 residues. Germline values: CDR1 SGHRS, CDR2 YFSETQ. Here the CDR3 reads CASSFWSRGTEAFF. The CDR3 DNA sequence: TGCGCCAGCAGCTTCTGGAGTCGCGGCACTGAAGCTTTCTTT.

The chain has TRBV7-2 and TRBJ1-5; 10 bases fit TRBD1. V lost 2 bases and J lost 5; bases outside the gene matches: 6. Germline lookup yields CDR1 SGHTA and CDR2 FQGNSA. CDR3 size: 16 residues. CDR3 protein: CASSLMTGGVDQPQHF. CDR3 sequence (DNA): TGTGCCAGCAGCTTAATGACAGGGGGCGTGGATCAGCCCCAGCATTTT.

This clonotype was seen many times. This chain links TRBV12-3 or TRBV12-4 with TRBJ2-3; 8 bases fit TRBD1. Trimming removed 2 bases from V and 4 bases from J; junction bases left unmatched: 8. This CDR3 comprises 16 residues. CDR3 residues: CASSLWGAGGADTQYF. In DNA form, the CDR3 reads TGTGCCAGCAGTTTATGGGGTGCAGGGGGCGCAGATACGCAGTATTTT.

The V gene is TRBV19, the J gene TRBJ1-1; D is unclear. Trimming took 3 bases from V and 1 from J, leaving 12 bases between them. This CDR3 spans 15 amino acids. The V gene's germline CDR1 is LNHDA and CDR2 SQIVND (reference sequence). The CDR3 region is CASSMIGQPNTEAFF. Here the CDR3 DNA reads TGTGCCAGTAGTATGATCGGGCAGCCGAACACTGAAGCTTTCTTT.

In its sample, this clonotype was seen a few times. The chain links TRBV5-1 to TRBJ2-2, with TRBD1 matching over 8 bases. Unmatched junction bases numbered 7, after V lost 3 bases and J lost 6 bases. Germline V lookup: CDR1 SGHRS, CDR2 YFSETQ. This CDR3 is 15 amino acids long. CDR3 sequence reads: CASSWMTGEAGELFF. CDR3 nucleotide sequence: TGCGCCAGCAGCTGGATGACAGGGGAAGCCGGGGAGCTGTTTTTT.

The gene calls are TRBV6-2 or TRBV6-3 and TRBJ1-5; 8 bases match TRBD1. The V gene's germline CDR1 is MNHEY and CDR2 SVGEGT. There are 17 residues in the CDR3. Trimming removed 2 bases from V and 1 base from J; junction bases left unmatched: 7. The DNA for the CDR3 is TGTGCCAGCAGTTACCCCTGGACAGGGATGAGCAATCAGCCCCAGCATTTT. The encoded protein is CASSYPWTGMSNQPQHF.

The chain links TRBV7-8 to TRBJ2-7; TRBD1 is a possible D gene (5 bases). The V and J ends lost 5 bases and 2 bases respectively, with 22 bases between them. The CDR3 has 17 amino acids. The germline CDR1 and CDR2 sequences are SGHVS and FQNEAQ. The CDR3, as DNA: TGTGCCAGCAGCCCACAGGATATGGTGGGTTATACCTACGAGCAGTACTTC. Translation gives CASSPQDMVGYTYEQYF.

V is TRBV10-3 and J is TRBJ2-1, with a tentative D call TRBD1 (7 bases). Germline V gene data show CDR1 as ENHRY and CDR2 as SYGVKD. This CDR3 is 14 amino acids long. V was pared by 8 bases and J by 6 bases, with 17 bases between. CDR3 coding DNA: TGTGCCATCGGGGGGTCGGACAGGCTCAATGAGCAGTTCTTC. Translating gives CAIGGSDRLNEQFF.

This clonotype was detected only a few times. V gene TRBV11-1 combines with J gene TRBJ1-4; D possibly corresponds to TRBD1 (6 bases). Trimming took off 3 bases at V and 5 bases at J, with 7 bases between the two ends. Germline assignment: CDR1 SGHAT and CDR2 FQDESV (reference sequence). The CDR3 runs to 13 residues. The CDR3 here is CASSLDRNEKLFF. DNA of the CDR3: TGTGCCAGCAGCTTGGACAGAAATGAAAAACTGTTTTTT.

This clonotype showed up just a few times. The CDR3 sequence is CASSPRGGAETDTQYF. The DNA of the CDR3 is TGTGCCAGCTCACCGCGGGGGGGCGCCGAGACAGATACGCAGTATTTT. This chain connects TRBV18 to TRBJ2-3, with 9 bases fitting TRBD2. This CDR3 contains 16 residues. The junction had 7 bases not matched to a gene; V was cut back by 3 bases and J by 3 bases. The germline V gene encodes CDR1 KGHSH and CDR2 LQKENI.

The chain employs TRBV7-9 and TRBJ2-1; 7 bases line up with TRBD2. Germline V gene lookup returns CDR1 SEHNR and CDR2 FQNEAQ (reference sequence). V shed 3 bases, J shed 7 bases, and the junction held 3 bases outside the gene matches. CDR3 length: 13 amino acids. The CDR3 coding sequence is TGTGCCAGCAGCTTGGGGGGGGTTAATGAGCAGTTCTTC. Encoded protein: CASSLGGVNEQFF.

The chain is built from TRBV7-2 and TRBJ1-2; 12 bases match TRBD1. This CDR3 is built from 15 residues. After removal of 1 base from V and 8 bases from J, the junction contained 5 bases not matched to a gene. Germline-derived CDR1 and CDR2 are SGHTA and FQGNSA. CDR3 nucleotides: TGTGCCAGCAGCTTAGACGGGACAGGGGGCAGGGGCTACACCTTC. It encodes CASSLDGTGGRGYTF.

The rearrangement uses TRBV7-9 and TRBJ1-4; D uncertain. Germline loops: CDR1 SEHNR, CDR2 FQNEAQ (reference sequence). Trimming removed 5 bases at V and 0 bases at J, with 10 bases between. The CDR3 is made up of 15 amino acids. The CDR3 DNA sequence: TGTGCCAGCAGCCTCAGACGCTCAACTAATGAAAAACTGTTTTTT. It yields the protein CASSLRRSTNEKLFF.

This clonotype occurred many times. The rearrangement links TRBV5-1 to TRBJ2-7, with TRBD1 as a possible D gene (5 bases). The CDR3 totals 16 residues. Germline CDR1 SGHRS, CDR2 YFSETQ. V shed 0 bases and J shed 2 bases, with 15 bases lying between them. CDR3 residues: CASSLAAAGPAYEQYF. The DNA of the CDR3 is TGCGCCAGCAGCTTGGCCGCTGCAGGGCCAGCCTACGAGCAGTACTTC. The whole variable domain, remainder taken from reference TRBV5-1 and TRBJ2-7, is KAGVTQTPRYLIKTRGQQVTLSCSPISGHRSVSWYQQTPGQGLQFLFEYFSETQRNKGNFPGRFSGRQFSNSRSEMNVSTLELGDSALYLCASSLAAAGPAYEQYFGPGTRLTVT.

The chain joins TRBV13 to TRBJ1-2; 7 bases match TRBD1. Trimming took 5 bases from V and 6 from J; bases not matched to a gene: 6. There are 13 residues in the CDR3. Germline CDR1 is PRHDT and CDR2 is FYEKMQ (reference sequence). DNA of the CDR3: TGTGCCAGCAGCGGCACAGGGGCGGATGGCTACACCTTC. It translates to CASSGTGADGYTF.